Listed here are 8 T cell receptor beta chains from one sample, sequenced in a study of CD4 T cell repertoires in COVID-19. Assay used: immunoSEQ multiplex PCR; TCRdb lists only in-frame clones, some missing. The sample consists of about 75,000 clones, about four fifths of them appearing once. Sample: CD4+ T cells from peripheral blood, taken after recovery from COVID-19. The receptors were sampled from a human donor who had COVID-19.

Only one count was recorded for this clone. The rearrangement uses TRBV5-1 and TRBJ2-1, with 7 nucleotides matching TRBD2. V trimming: 5 bases; J trimming: 4 bases; junction bases outside the gene matches: 9. The germline V gene encodes CDR1 SGHRS and CDR2 YFSETQ. The length of the CDR3 is 15 residues. Here the CDR3 reads CASSRSSGDYNEQFF. In DNA, the CDR3 is TGCGCCAGCAGTAGATCCAGCGGGGATTACAATGAGCAGTTCTTC.

Only a few counts were recorded for this clone. The genes are TRBV19 and TRBJ2-3; TRBD2 aligns across 9 bases. Losses at the gene ends were 5 bases for V and 5 bases for J; bases not matched to a gene: 8. The CDR3 spans 15 residues. Germline CDR1 and CDR2: LNHDA and SQIVND (reference sequence). CDR3 in amino acids: CASSPRGLAEDTQYF. CDR3 sequence (DNA): TGTGCCAGTAGTCCCCGGGGACTAGCAGAAGATACGCAGTATTTT.

The chain joins TRBV30 to TRBJ1-6, with 7 bases identical to TRBD1. CDR1 is GTSNPN and CDR2 is SVGIG in the germline V gene (reference sequence). V was pared by 4 bases and J by 4 bases, with 4 bases of the junction left unmatched. CDR3 length: 14 residues. CDR3 bases: TGTGCCTGGATGCCGGGACAGTATAATTCACCCCTCCACTTT. It yields the protein CAWMPGQYNSPLHF.

The chain uses TRBV19 and TRBJ1-5; tentative D call: TRBD1 (6 bases). V lost 6 bases and J 7 bases, leaving 28 bases between the germline ends. The CDR3 contains 18 residues. Germline lookup yields CDR1 LNHDA and CDR2 SQIVND (reference sequence). The CDR3 region is CASSHRDAFVEGLQPQHF. In DNA, the CDR3 is TGTGCCAGTAGCCACAGGGATGCGTTTGTTGAAGGACTACAGCCCCAGCATTTT.

The chain carries TRBV21-1 and TRBJ1-6. TRBV21-1 is termed a pseudogene. CDR3 length equals 16 residues. The CDR3 spells CASSLTRRQGGSPLHF. CDR3 DNA: TGTGCCAGCAGCCTGACCCGAAGGCAGGGAGGTTCACCCCTCCACTTT.

The chain employs TRBV11-2 and TRBJ1-1; D unclear. CDR1 and CDR2 (germline): SGHAT, FQNNGV. V lost 0 bases to trimming and J lost 8 bases, with 10 bases between them. The CDR3 totals 13 residues. CDR3: CASSLDRDSEAFF. CDR3 in DNA: TGTGCCAGCAGCTTAGATCGGGATTCCGAAGCTTTCTTT.

V and J are TRBV19 and TRBJ2-7; D perhaps matches TRBD2 (6 bases). Germline V CDR1 and CDR2: LNHDA, SQIVND (reference sequence). V was cut by 7 bases and J by 1 base, with 14 bases left in between. The CDR3 extends over 14 amino acids. In DNA form, the CDR3 reads TGTGCCAGTACAGCGAGCGGGTCTTCCTACGAGCAGTACTTC. Its translation: CASTASGSSYEQYF.

The chain uses TRBV19 and TRBJ1-2; no clear D gene. Per germline, CDR1 LNHDA and CDR2 SQIVND (reference sequence). V was trimmed by 5 bases and J by 6 bases, leaving 13 bases between them. This CDR3 has 13 residues. This CDR3 is CASSSDPLDGYTF. CDR3 DNA: TGTGCCAGTAGTTCCGATCCTTTGGATGGCTACACCTTC.